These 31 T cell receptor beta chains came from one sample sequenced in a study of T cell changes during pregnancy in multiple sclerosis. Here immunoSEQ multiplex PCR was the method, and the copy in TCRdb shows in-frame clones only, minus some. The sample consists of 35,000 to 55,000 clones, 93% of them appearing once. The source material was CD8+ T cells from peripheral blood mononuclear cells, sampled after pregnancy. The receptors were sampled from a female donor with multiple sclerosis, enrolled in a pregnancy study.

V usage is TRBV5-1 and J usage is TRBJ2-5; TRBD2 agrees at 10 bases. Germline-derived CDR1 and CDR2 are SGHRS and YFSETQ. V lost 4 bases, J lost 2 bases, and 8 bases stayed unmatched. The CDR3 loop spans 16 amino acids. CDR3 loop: CASSPPIAGGQETQYF. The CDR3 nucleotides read TGCGCCAGCAGCCCCCCCATAGCGGGAGGACAAGAGACCCAGTACTTC.

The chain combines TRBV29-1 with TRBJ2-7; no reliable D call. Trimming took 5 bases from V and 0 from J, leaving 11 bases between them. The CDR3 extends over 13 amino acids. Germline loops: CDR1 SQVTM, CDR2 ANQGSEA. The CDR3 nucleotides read TGCAGCGTTCAGACACCCCTCTCCTACGAGCAGTACTTC. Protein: CSVQTPLSYEQYF.

The CDR3 DNA follows: TGTGCCAGTAGTATAGGTGGGAGACGGTACGAGCAGTACTTC. Its protein is CASSIGGRRYEQYF. The rearrangement links TRBV19 to TRBJ2-7; maybe TRBD2 (5 bases). CDR1 is LNHDA and CDR2 is SQIVND in the germline V gene (reference sequence). The V and J ends lost 1 base and 4 bases respectively, with 11 bases between them. This CDR3 is 14 amino acids long.

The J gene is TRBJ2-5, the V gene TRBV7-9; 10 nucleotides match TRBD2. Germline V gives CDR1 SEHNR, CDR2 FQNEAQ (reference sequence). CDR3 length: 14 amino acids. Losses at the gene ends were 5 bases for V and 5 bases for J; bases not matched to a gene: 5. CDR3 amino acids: CASSDGGLAETQYF. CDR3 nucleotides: TGTGCCAGCAGCGATGGGGGACTAGCGGAGACCCAGTACTTC.

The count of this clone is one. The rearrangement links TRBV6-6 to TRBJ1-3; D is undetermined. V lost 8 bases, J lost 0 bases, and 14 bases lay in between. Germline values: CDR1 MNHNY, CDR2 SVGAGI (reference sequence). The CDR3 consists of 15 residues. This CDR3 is CASSTRSPSGNTIYF. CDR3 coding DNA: TGTGCCAGCTCGACCAGGTCCCCCTCTGGAAACACCATATATTTT.

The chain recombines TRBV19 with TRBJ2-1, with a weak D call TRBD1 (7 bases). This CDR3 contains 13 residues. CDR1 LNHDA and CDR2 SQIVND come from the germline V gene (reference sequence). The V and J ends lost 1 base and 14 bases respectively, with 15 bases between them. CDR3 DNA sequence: TGTGCCAGTAGTATAGTGGAGGGGGCCGAGGAGTTCTTC. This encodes CASSIVEGAEEFF.

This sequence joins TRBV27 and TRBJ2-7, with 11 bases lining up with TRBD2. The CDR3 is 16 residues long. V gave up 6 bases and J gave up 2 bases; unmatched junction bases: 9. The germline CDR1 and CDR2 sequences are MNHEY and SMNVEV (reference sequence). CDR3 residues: CASSSLTSGATYEQYF. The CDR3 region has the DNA TGTGCCAGCAGCTCCCTGACTAGCGGGGCAACCTACGAGCAGTACTTC.

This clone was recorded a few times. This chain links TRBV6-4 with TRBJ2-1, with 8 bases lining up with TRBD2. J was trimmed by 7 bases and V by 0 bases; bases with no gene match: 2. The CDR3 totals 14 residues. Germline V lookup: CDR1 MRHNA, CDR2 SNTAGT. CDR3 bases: TGTGCCAGCAGTGACTCCGGGGGGGAGAATGAGCAGTTCTTC. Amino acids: CASSDSGGENEQFF.

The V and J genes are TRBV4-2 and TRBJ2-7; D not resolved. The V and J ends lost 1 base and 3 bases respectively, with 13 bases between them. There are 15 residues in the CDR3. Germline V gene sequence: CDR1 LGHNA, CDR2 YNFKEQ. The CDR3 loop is CASSQVRTIYYEQYF. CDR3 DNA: TGTGCCAGCAGCCAAGTCCGTACGATCTACTACGAGCAGTACTTC.

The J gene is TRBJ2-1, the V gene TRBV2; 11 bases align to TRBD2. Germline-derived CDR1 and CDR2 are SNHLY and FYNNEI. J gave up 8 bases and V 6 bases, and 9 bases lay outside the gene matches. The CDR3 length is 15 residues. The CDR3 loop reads CASSAGTSGFDEQFF. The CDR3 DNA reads TGTGCCAGCAGCGCCGGGACTAGCGGATTCGATGAGCAGTTCTTC.

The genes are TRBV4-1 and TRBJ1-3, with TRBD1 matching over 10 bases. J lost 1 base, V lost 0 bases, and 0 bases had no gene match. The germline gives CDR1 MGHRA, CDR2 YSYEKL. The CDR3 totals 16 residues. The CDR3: CASSQEDRGSGNTIYF. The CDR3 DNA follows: TGCGCCAGCAGCCAAGAGGACAGGGGGTCTGGAAACACCATATATTTT.

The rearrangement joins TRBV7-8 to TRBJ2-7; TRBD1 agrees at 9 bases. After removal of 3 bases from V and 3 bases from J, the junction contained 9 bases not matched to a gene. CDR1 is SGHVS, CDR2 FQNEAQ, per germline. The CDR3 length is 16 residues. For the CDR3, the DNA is TGTGCCAGCAGCTTGGGGACAGGGATGGATCTCTACGAGCAGTACTTC. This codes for CASSLGTGMDLYEQYF.

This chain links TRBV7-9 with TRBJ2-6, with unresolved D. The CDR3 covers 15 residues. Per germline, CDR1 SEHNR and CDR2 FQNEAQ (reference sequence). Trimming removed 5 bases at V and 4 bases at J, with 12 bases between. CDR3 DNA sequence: TGTGCCAGCAGCCACACCGGGTCCGGGGCCAACGTCCTGACTTTC. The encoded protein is CASSHTGSGANVLTF. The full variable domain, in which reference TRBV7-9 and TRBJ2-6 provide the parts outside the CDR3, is DTGVSQNPRHKITKRGQNVTFRCDPISEHNRLYWYRQTLGQGPEFLTYFQNEAQLEKSRLLSDRFSAERPKGSFSTLEIQRTEQGDSAMYLCASSHTGSGANVLTFGAGSRLTVL.

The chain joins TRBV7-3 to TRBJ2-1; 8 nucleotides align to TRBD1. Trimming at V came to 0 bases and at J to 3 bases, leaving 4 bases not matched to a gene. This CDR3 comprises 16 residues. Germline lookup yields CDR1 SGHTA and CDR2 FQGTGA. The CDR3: CASSLTDRDGYNEQFF. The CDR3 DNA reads TGTGCCAGCAGCTTAACGGACAGGGATGGCTACAATGAGCAGTTCTTC.

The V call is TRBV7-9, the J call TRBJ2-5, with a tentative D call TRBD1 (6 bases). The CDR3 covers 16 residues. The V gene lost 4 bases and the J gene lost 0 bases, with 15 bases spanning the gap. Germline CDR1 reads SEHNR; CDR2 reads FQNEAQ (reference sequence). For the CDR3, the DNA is TGTGCCAGCAGCTCCTGGGGCAGGGGATACCAAGAGACCCAGTACTTC. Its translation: CASSSWGRGYQETQYF.

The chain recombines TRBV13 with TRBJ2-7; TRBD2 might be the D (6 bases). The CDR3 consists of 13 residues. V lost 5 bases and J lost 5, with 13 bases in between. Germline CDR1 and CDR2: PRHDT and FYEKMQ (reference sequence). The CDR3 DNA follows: TGTGCCAGCAGCCCCCGCCGGGGGAACGAGCAGTACTTC. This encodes CASSPRRGNEQYF. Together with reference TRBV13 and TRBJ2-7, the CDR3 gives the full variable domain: AAGVIQSPRHLIKEKRETATLKCYPIPRHDTVYWYQQGPGQDPQFLISFYEKMQSDKGSIPDRFSAQQFSDYHSELNMSSLELGDSALYFCASSPRRGNEQYFGPGTRLTVT.

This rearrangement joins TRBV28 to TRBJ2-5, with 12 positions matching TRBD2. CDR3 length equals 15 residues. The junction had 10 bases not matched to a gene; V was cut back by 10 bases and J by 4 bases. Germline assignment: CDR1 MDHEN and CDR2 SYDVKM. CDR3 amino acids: CATWLAGGPAETQYF. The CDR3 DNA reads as TGTGCCACTTGGCTAGCGGGAGGGCCGGCAGAGACCCAGTACTTC.

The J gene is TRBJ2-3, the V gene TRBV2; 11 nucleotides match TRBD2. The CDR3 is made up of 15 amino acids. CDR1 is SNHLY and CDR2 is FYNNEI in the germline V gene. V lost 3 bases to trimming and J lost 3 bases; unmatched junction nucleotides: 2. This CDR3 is CASSEGTSGTDTQYF. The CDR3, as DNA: TGTGCCAGCAGTGAGGGGACTAGCGGAACAGATACGCAGTATTTT.

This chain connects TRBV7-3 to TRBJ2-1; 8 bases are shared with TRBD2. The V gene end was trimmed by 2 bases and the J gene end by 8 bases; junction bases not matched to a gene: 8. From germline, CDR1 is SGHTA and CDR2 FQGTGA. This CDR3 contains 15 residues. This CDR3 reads CASSLGEREYDEQFF. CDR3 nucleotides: TGTGCCAGCAGCTTAGGCGAGCGGGAGTATGATGAGCAGTTCTTC.

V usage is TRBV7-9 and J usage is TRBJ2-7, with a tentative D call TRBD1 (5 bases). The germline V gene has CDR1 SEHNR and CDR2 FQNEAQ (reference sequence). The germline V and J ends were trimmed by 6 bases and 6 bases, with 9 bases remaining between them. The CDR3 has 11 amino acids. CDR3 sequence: CASSQGAEQYF. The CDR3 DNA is TGTGCCAGCAGTCAAGGGGCCGAGCAGTACTTC.

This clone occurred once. Written as DNA, the CDR3 is TGTGCCAGCAGAGGAGGACTAGCGGGGAAGAACACCGGGGAGCTGTTTTTT. Translation gives CASRGGLAGKNTGELFF. The rearrangement links TRBV9 to TRBJ2-2, with 12 bases identical to TRBD2. Germline V gives CDR1 SGDLS, CDR2 YYNGEE. The CDR3 contains 17 residues. V gave up 5 bases and J gave up 1 base; unmatched junction bases: 6.

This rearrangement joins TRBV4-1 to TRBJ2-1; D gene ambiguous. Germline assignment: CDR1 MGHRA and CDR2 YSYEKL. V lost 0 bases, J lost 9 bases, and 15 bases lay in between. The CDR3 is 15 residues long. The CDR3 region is CASSQDVSPDTEQFF. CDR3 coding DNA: TGCGCCAGCAGCCAAGATGTATCCCCTGACACTGAGCAGTTCTTC.

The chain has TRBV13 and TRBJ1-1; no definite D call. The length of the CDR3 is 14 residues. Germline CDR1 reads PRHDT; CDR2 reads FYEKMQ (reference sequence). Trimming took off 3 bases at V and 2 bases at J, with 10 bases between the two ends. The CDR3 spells CASSFDTFNTEAFF. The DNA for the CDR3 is TGTGCCAGCAGCTTTGACACCTTTAACACTGAAGCTTTCTTT. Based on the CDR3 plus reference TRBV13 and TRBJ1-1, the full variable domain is AAGVIQSPRHLIKEKRETATLKCYPIPRHDTVYWYQQGPGQDPQFLISFYEKMQSDKGSIPDRFSAQQFSDYHSELNMSSLELGDSALYFCASSFDTFNTEAFFGQGTRLTVV.

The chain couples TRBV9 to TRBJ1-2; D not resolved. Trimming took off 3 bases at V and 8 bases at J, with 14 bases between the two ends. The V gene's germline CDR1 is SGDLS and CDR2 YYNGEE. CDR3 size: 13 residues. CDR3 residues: CASSAGVTRGYTF. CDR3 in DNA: TGTGCCAGCAGCGCCGGAGTCACGCGGGGCTACACCTTC.

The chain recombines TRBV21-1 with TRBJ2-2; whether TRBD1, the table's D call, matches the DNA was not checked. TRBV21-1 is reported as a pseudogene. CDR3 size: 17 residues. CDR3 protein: CASSKGQGGLNTGELFF. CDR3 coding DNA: TGTGCCAGCAGCAAAGGCCAAGGGGGCCTGAACACCGGGGAGCTGTTTTTT.

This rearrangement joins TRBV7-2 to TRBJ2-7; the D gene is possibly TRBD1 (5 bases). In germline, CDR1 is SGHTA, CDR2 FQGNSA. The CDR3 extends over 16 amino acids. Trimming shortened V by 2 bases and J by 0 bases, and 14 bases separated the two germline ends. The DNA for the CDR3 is TGTGCCAGCAGCTTACCCTCGGACATGAGCTCCTACGAGCAGTACTTC. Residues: CASSLPSDMSSYEQYF.

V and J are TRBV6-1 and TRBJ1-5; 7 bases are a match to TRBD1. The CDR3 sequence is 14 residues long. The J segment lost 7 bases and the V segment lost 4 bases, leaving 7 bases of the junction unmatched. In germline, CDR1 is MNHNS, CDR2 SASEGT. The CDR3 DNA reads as TGTGCCAGCAGTGGAGGGGGCGTCAGCCAGCCCCAGCATTTT. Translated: CASSGGGVSQPQHF.

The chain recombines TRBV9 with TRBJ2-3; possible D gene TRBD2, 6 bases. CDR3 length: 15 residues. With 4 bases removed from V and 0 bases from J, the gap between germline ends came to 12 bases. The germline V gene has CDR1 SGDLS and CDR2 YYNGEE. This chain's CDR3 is CASSSLSGSTDTQYF. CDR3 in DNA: TGTGCCAGCAGCTCCCTGAGCGGGAGCACAGATACGCAGTATTTT.

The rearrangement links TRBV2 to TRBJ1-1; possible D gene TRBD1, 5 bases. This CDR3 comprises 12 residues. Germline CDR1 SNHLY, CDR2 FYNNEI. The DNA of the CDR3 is TGTGCAACCCCGGGGGGGAGCACTGAAGCTTTCTTT. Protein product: CATPGGSTEAFF. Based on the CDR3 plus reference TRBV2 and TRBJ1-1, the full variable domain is EPEVTQTPSHQVTQMGQEVILRCVPISNHLYFYWYRQILGQKVEFLVSFYNNEISEKSEIFDDQFSVERPDGSNFTLKIRSTKLEDSAMYFCATPGGSTEAFFGQGTRLTVV.

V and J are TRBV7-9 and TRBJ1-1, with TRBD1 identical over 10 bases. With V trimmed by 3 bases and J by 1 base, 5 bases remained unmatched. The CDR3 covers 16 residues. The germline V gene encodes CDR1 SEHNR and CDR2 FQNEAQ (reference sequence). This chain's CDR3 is CASSFDRGLWNTEAFF. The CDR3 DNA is TGTGCCAGCAGCTTCGACAGGGGGCTTTGGAACACTGAAGCTTTCTTT.

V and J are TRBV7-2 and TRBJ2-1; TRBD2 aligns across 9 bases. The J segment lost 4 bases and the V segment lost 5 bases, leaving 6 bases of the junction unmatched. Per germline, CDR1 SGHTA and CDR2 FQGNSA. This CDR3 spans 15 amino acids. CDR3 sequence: CASSHPAGGYNEQFF. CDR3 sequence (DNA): TGTGCCAGCAGCCACCCAGCGGGAGGATACAATGAGCAGTTCTTC.